This T cell receptor (beta chain) stems from a study of cytomegalovirus exposure and HLA in healthy donors. As for the study in general: The use of the same platform for the 120 or so validation repertoires and the 550 to 850 first-cohort repertoires was reported by a later analysis.

Measured with immunoSEQ multiplex PCR; TCRdb has only the in-frame clones, and not every one. The repertoire has 150,000 to 200,000 clones, around 86% of them found once; the top ten carry 2.7%. Germline loops: CDR1 MNHNS, CDR2 SASEGT. V was clipped by 7 bases and J by 0 bases, with 13 bases between them. CDR3 length equals 14 residues. Details on this clone: The target antigen is unknown.

General observations from the study: For cytomegalovirus status, the classifier reportedly gave diagnoses with high specificity and sensitivity.

The clonotype originates from a man between 18 and 29 years old in good health and CMV-seropositive. Sequencing was done on a sample of PBMCs. This chain uses TRBV6-1 with TRBJ2-7, with D maybe TRBD2 (5 bases). CDR3 sequence reads: CASNEEGGSYEQYF. CDR3 sequence (DNA): TGTGCCAGCAACGAAGAGGGCGGCTCCTACGAGCAGTACTTC.